Following are 32 T cell receptor beta chains from one sample sequenced in a study of response to subunit inactivated influenza vaccine listed by TCRdb under 2018. The library was prepared using RT-PCR. The run used an Illumina HiSeq 2500. Clones were called with MiXCR by TCRdb after fastp trimmed the public reads at Q25, and only in-frame beta chains were retained. Rows matching on CDR3 protein sequence are summarized as one entry with the most common DNA and genes. Here the sample has about 610,000 distinct CDR3 sequences; 14% occur a single time. The leading ten clones occupy around 10% of the sample. The specimen was PBMCs from blood, collected 12 days after vaccination. The receptors come from a man between 45 and 60 years old who received an inactivated influenza vaccine. Donor details come from another sample of the same person, matched by shared clones.

This clonotype turned up a few times. The CDR3 nucleotides are TGTGCCAGTAGTCATGAAAGGGGGCGTAGCAATCAGCCCCAGCATTTT. Its translation is CASSHERGRSNQPQHF. The chain links TRBV19 to TRBJ1-5; TRBD1 matches at 7 bases. The CDR3 totals 16 residues. In germline, CDR1 is LNHDA, CDR2 SQIVND (reference sequence). The V and J ends lost 5 bases and 0 bases, in that order; junction bases with no gene match: 7.

Ten or more counts support this clonotype. The J gene is TRBJ1-5, the V gene TRBV7-2; TRBD1 matches at 8 bases. This CDR3 has 16 residues. Germline V gene sequence: CDR1 SGHTA, CDR2 FQGNSA. J was trimmed by 0 bases and V by 4 bases; bases with no gene match: 5. CDR3 amino acids: CASSSGQGFSNQPQHF. CDR3 bases: TGTGCCAGCAGCTCCGGACAGGGTTTTAGCAATCAGCCCCAGCATTTT.

This clonotype was counted a few times. The rearrangement joins TRBV20-1 to TRBJ2-1, with D possibly matching TRBD2 (5 bases). Germline CDR1 reads DFQATT; CDR2 reads SNEGSKA (reference sequence). The CDR3 has 13 amino acids. The V end was cut by 4 bases, the J end by 2 bases, with 9 bases between. The CDR3 DNA reads TGCAGTGCTATCTCCGGGGCCTACAATGAGCAGTTCTTC. Protein: CSAISGAYNEQFF.

This chain links TRBV6-2 or TRBV6-3 with TRBJ2-7, with TRBD1 matching over 9 bases. Trimming cost V 4 bases and J 2 bases; bases outside gene matches: 9. This CDR3 region has 16 residues. Germline V gene lookup returns CDR1 MNHEY and CDR2 SVGEGT. The CDR3 DNA reads TGTGCCAGCAGTTCTGTGGGGACAGGGCCTCCCTACGAGCAGTACTTC. Its protein product is CASSSVGTGPPYEQYF.

V and J are TRBV28 and TRBJ1-5, with D unclear. Trimming cost V 5 bases and J 6 bases, with 8 bases left between them. This CDR3 comprises 12 residues. CDR1 MDHEN and CDR2 SYDVKM come from the germline V gene. CDR3 sequence (DNA): TGTGCCAGCAGTCCTCATACTCAGCCCCAGCATTTT. Encoded protein: CASSPHTQPQHF. Combining the CDR3 with reference TRBV28 and TRBJ1-5 gives the whole variable domain DVKVTQSSRYLVKRTGEKVFLECVQDMDHENMFWYRQDPGLGLRLIYFSYDVKMKEKGDIPEGYSVSREKKERFSLILESASTNQTSMYLCASSPHTQPQHFGDGTRLSIL.

In this sample, this clonotype turned up a few times. The rearrangement joins TRBV5-1 to TRBJ2-1; TRBD1 aligns across 7 bases. This CDR3 is built from 13 residues. The V gene's germline CDR1 is SGHRS and CDR2 YFSETQ. Trimming took 7 bases from V and 8 from J; bases not matched to a gene: 9. The CDR3 nucleotides read TGCGCCAGCGCCACAGGGGACCAGGATGAGCAGTTCTTC. Translating it yields CASATGDQDEQFF.

The chain links TRBV28 to TRBJ2-7, with 9 nucleotides matching TRBD1. V was clipped by 4 bases and J by 4 bases; unmatched bases: 11. The CDR3 sequence is 16 residues long. CDR1 is MDHEN and CDR2 is SYDVKM in the germline V gene. In DNA form, the CDR3 reads TGTGCCAGCAGTTCGACCTCCGGGACAGGGACATACGAGCAGTACTTC. This translates into CASSSTSGTGTYEQYF. Combining the CDR3 with reference TRBV28 and TRBJ2-7 gives the whole variable domain DVKVTQSSRYLVKRTGEKVFLECVQDMDHENMFWYRQDPGLGLRLIYFSYDVKMKEKGDIPEGYSVSREKKERFSLILESASTNQTSMYLCASSSTSGTGTYEQYFGPGTRLTVT.

The table lists this clonotype with a few counts. The V call is TRBV9, the J call TRBJ2-3; D call uncertain. Germline assignment: CDR1 SGDLS and CDR2 YYNGEE. The CDR3 sequence is 12 residues long. The V and J ends lost 4 bases and 4 bases respectively, with 7 bases between them. CDR3 coding DNA: TGTGCCAGCAGCTATAACGCAGATACGCAGTATTTT. Protein product: CASSYNADTQYF.

The rearrangement joins TRBV5-1 to TRBJ2-3, with 8 positions matching TRBD2. Trimming cost V 4 bases and J 4 bases; bases outside gene matches: 8. The CDR3 runs 15 residues. The germline gives CDR1 SGHRS, CDR2 YFSETQ. The CDR3 region is CASSPGTSGSDTQYF. The CDR3 region has the DNA TGCGCCAGCAGCCCCGGGACTAGTGGCTCAGATACGCAGTATTTT.

V and J are TRBV5-1 and TRBJ2-2, with 7 bases identical to TRBD1. CDR3 length: 15 residues. The germline V gene has CDR1 SGHRS and CDR2 YFSETQ. J was trimmed by 5 bases and V by 4 bases; bases with no gene match: 8. The CDR3 DNA follows: TGCGCCAGCAGCGCCGTCCCAGGGGGTACCGGGGAGCTGTTTTTT. It encodes CASSAVPGGTGELFF.

The table lists this clonotype with a few counts. The rearrangement uses TRBV2 and TRBJ1-1; TRBD1 might be the D (5 bases). CDR3 length equals 14 residues. The V end lost 3 bases, the J end lost 6 bases, and 14 bases lay between the germline ends. Germline lookup yields CDR1 SNHLY and CDR2 FYNNEI. Here the CDR3 DNA reads TGTGCCAGCAGTGACGTACTAGACAGTGCTGAAGCTTTCTTT. Amino acid sequence: CASSDVLDSAEAFF.

V usage is TRBV20-1 and J usage is TRBJ2-5; 7 nucleotides line up with TRBD2. There are 12 residues in the CDR3. V dropped 8 bases and J dropped 3; count of bases not matched to a gene: 6. Germline CDR1 DFQATT, CDR2 SNEGSKA (reference sequence). DNA for the CDR3: TGCAGTAAAACTAGCGACGAAGAGACCCAGTACTTC. As protein: CSKTSDEETQYF.

This clonotype was seen many times. The gene calls are TRBV30 and TRBJ1-2; TRBD1 agrees at 8 bases. This CDR3 has 13 amino acids. V trimming: 7 bases; J trimming: 1 base; junction bases outside the gene matches: 5. CDR1 GTSNPN and CDR2 SVGIG come from the germline V gene (reference sequence). The CDR3 DNA sequence: TGTGCCTTAGACAGGGGTTTTAACTATGGCTACACCTTC. It translates to CALDRGFNYGYTF.

Ten or more counts support this clonotype. The chain has TRBV5-1 and TRBJ2-3; D gene uncertain. Trimming removed 2 bases at V and 2 bases at J, with 12 bases between. The V gene's germline CDR1 is SGHRS and CDR2 YFSETQ. The CDR3 sequence is 15 residues long. CDR3 region: CASSFSYPTTDTQYF. In nucleotides, the CDR3 is TGCGCCAGCAGCTTTAGCTACCCGACCACAGATACGCAGTATTTT.

This clonotype was seen a few times. The chain employs TRBV5-1 and TRBJ1-1, with D tentatively TRBD1 (5 bases). From germline, CDR1 is SGHRS and CDR2 YFSETQ. Deletions cut 1 base from V and 3 bases from J, with 16 bases between. The CDR3 is made up of 16 amino acids. CDR3 sequence (DNA): TGCGCCAGCAGCTTGTCGGGGGGGGGACGTGACACTGAAGCTTTCTTT. Encoded protein: CASSLSGGGRDTEAFF.

In this sample, this clonotype turned up a few times. The V and J genes are TRBV29-1 and TRBJ2-5; D unresolved. V was cut by 1 base and J by 4 bases, with 10 bases left in between. Germline V gene data show CDR1 as SQVTM and CDR2 as ANQGSEA. The CDR3 runs 13 residues. This chain's CDR3 is CSVEVPGGETQYF. Written as DNA, the CDR3 is TGCAGCGTTGAAGTCCCGGGCGGAGAGACCCAGTACTTC.

This clonotype was observed a few times. As DNA, the CDR3 is TGCAGCGTTGAGGTGTCTAGCGGGCTACCCTCCCCAGAGACCCAGTACTTC. Its protein product is CSVEVSSGLPSPETQYF. J is TRBJ2-5 and V is TRBV29-1; 8 positions match TRBD2. From germline, CDR1 is SQVTM and CDR2 ANQGSEA. The CDR3 totals 17 residues. V was clipped by 3 bases and J by 4 bases; unmatched bases: 16.

This clonotype was found a few times. The chain is built from TRBV5-5 and TRBJ2-7; TRBD2 aligns across 7 bases. V dropped 1 base and J dropped 5; count of bases not matched to a gene: 15. Germline V gene data show CDR1 as SGHKS and CDR2 as YYEKEE (reference sequence). This CDR3 is built from 17 residues. The CDR3 loop is CASSLLPSGLQPHEQYF. Here the CDR3 DNA reads TGTGCCAGCAGCTTGCTCCCTAGCGGACTCCAGCCCCACGAGCAGTACTTC.

About this clonotype: A junction boundary mismatches the germline segment, possibly from a read error. The chain recombines TRBV27 with TRBJ2-7; the D is unclear. CDR1 is MNHEY and CDR2 is SMNVEV in the germline V gene (reference sequence). The CDR3 length is 14 residues. In DNA, the CDR3 is TGTGCCAGCAGTGAACGGACGCTGGGGTACGTGCAGTACTTC. This translates into CASSERTLGYVQYF.

The V gene is TRBV5-1, the J gene TRBJ2-1, with 9 bases aligning to TRBD2. Per the germline V gene, CDR1 is SGHRS and CDR2 is YFSETQ. Trimming removed 4 bases from V and 4 bases from J; junction bases left unmatched: 9. The CDR3 has 16 residues. CDR3 loop: CASSRGSGRGYNEQFF. CDR3 in DNA: TGCGCCAGCAGCCGGGGTAGCGGGAGAGGTTACAATGAGCAGTTCTTC.

This clonotype showed up just a few times. The chain uses TRBV6-1 and TRBJ1-2; 12 positions agree with TRBD1. Germline V gene lookup returns CDR1 MNHNS and CDR2 SASEGT. This CDR3 contains 14 residues. The V segment lost 4 bases and the J segment 7 bases; nucleotides outside the gene matches: 4. CDR3 residues: CASSAGQGASGYTF. The CDR3 region has the DNA TGTGCCAGCAGTGCGGGACAGGGGGCAAGTGGCTACACCTTC.

The chain combines TRBV19 with TRBJ2-2; D not certain. The V end was cut by 3 bases, the J end by 6 bases, with 23 bases between. CDR3 length: 18 amino acids. Per germline, CDR1 LNHDA and CDR2 SQIVND (reference sequence). DNA of the CDR3: TGTGCCAGTAGTATCCCCCCGGTGGCACCCACGTTGGCCGGGGAGCTGTTTTTT. As protein: CASSIPPVAPTLAGELFF.

The V call is TRBV29-1, the J call TRBJ2-2; no clear D gene. The V end lost 4 bases, the J end lost 0 bases, and 12 bases lay between the germline ends. CDR3 length: 15 amino acids. The germline V gene encodes CDR1 SQVTM and CDR2 ANQGSEA. In nucleotides, the CDR3 is TGCAGCGTTGGAGCAGGCTCCGCGAACACCGGGGAGCTGTTTTTT. Amino acid sequence: CSVGAGSANTGELFF.

CDR3 in DNA: TGTGCCAGCAGGGACAGGGGGCTCAGCACTGAAGCTTTCTTT. Translating gives CASRDRGLSTEAFF. This chain connects TRBV28 to TRBJ1-1; 11 bases align to TRBD1. The CDR3 is 14 residues long. Germline CDR1 reads MDHEN; CDR2 reads SYDVKM. V lost 6 bases to trimming and J lost 4 bases; unmatched junction nucleotides: 4.

CDR3 protein: CASRNLVAGYEQYF. In DNA form, the CDR3 reads TGTGCCAGCAGAAACTTGGTGGCTGGGTACGAGCAGTACTTC. This rearrangement joins TRBV11-2 to TRBJ2-7; the D is unclear. The CDR3 sequence is 14 residues long. Germline CDR1 and CDR2: SGHAT and FQNNGV. Trimming pared 6 bases from V and 4 bases from J, leaving 16 bases between. The variable domain in full, with the rest retrieved from reference TRBV11-2 and TRBJ2-7, is EAGVAQSPRYKIIEKRQSVAFWCNPISGHATLYWYQQILGQGPKLLIQFQNNGVVDDSQLPKDRFSAERLKGVDSTLKIQPAKLEDSAVYLCASRNLVAGYEQYFGPGTRLTVT.

This clonotype appeared a few times. The gene calls are TRBV25-1 and TRBJ2-1; perhaps TRBD1 as D (6 bases). The CDR3 contains 16 residues. V was trimmed by 7 bases and J by 8 bases, leaving 24 bases between them. Looked up from germline, CDR1 is MGHDK and CDR2 is SYGVNS. Written as DNA, the CDR3 is TGTGCCAGCATTCCGTGGGCACTAGAACCAGGGGATGAGCAGTTCTTC. This gives the protein CASIPWALEPGDEQFF. The variable domain in full, completed from reference TRBV25-1 and TRBJ2-1, reads EADIYQTPRYLVIGTGKKITLECSQTMGHDKMYWYQQDPGMELHLIHYSYGVNSTEKGDLSSESTVSRIRTEHFPLTLESARPSHTSQYLCASIPWALEPGDEQFFGPGTRLTVL.

The chain uses TRBV30 and TRBJ1-1; D might be TRBD1 (5 bases). Trimming removed 3 bases from V and 1 base from J, with 12 bases in between. The CDR3 runs to 14 residues. The V gene's germline CDR1 is GTSNPN and CDR2 SVGIG (reference sequence). CDR3 region: CAWRVWGRNTEAFF. The CDR3 nucleotides are TGTGCCTGGAGGGTGTGGGGACGGAACACTGAAGCTTTCTTT.

The genes are TRBV7-2 and TRBJ2-1; D is unclear. This CDR3 region has 16 residues. Germline CDR1 reads SGHTA; CDR2 reads FQGNSA. The V and J ends lost 6 bases and 2 bases respectively, with 17 bases between them. This chain's CDR3 is CASSSLLTATYNEQFF. Here the CDR3 DNA reads TGTGCCAGCAGTAGCTTATTAACCGCTACCTACAATGAGCAGTTCTTC.

This clonotype has a handful of counts. The chain uses TRBV12-3 or TRBV12-4 and TRBJ1-1, with 10 bases identical to TRBD1. With V trimmed by 1 base and J by 4 bases, 3 bases remained unmatched. The CDR3 is 15 residues long. The CDR3 reads CASSLEGQGLTEAFF. The CDR3 DNA is TGTGCCAGCAGTTTAGAGGGACAGGGGCTCACTGAAGCTTTCTTT.

This clonotype has just a few counts. This sequence joins TRBV21-1 and TRBJ1-6. TRBV21-1 constitutes a pseudogene. There are 17 residues in the CDR3. The CDR3 bases are TGTGCCAGCAGCAAAGTTCTTGGGCAGAGTAATAATTCACCCCTCCACTTT. Its translation is CASSKVLGQSNNSPLHF.

The chain carries TRBV7-2 and TRBJ2-7; D is unresolved. This CDR3 is built from 11 residues. Germline CDR1 is SGHTA and CDR2 is FQGNSA. Trimming stripped 4 bases from V and 6 bases from J, with 7 bases between. CDR3 amino acids: CASSWTAEQYF. The CDR3 DNA reads as TGTGCCAGCAGCTGGACGGCCGAGCAGTACTTC.

This clonotype was seen only a few times. This chain joins TRBV24-1 and TRBJ2-7, with 7 bases aligning to TRBD2. Germline loops: CDR1 KGHDR, CDR2 SFDVKD. The CDR3 length is 13 residues. V was clipped by 9 bases and J by 3 bases; unmatched bases: 7. The CDR3: CATSASGYYEQYF. The DNA for the CDR3 is TGTGCCACCTCAGCTAGCGGTTACTACGAGCAGTACTTC.